The entry below gives a single TCR beta chain sequence along with its context. Assay used: immunoSEQ multiplex PCR; TCRdb lists only in-frame clones, some missing. The sample has 130,000 to 150,000 clones; 85% to 90% are singletons. The data derive from a study of blood T cell repertoires in COVID-19. J lost 0 bases, V lost 1 base, and 1 base had no gene match. CDR3 length: 15 residues. From germline, CDR1 is SNHLY and CDR2 FYNNEI. The chain links TRBV2 to TRBJ2-7, with 9 bases aligning to TRBD2. Material: peripheral blood. This clonotype originated in a human donor in a cohort sampled during active COVID-19. CDR3 coding DNA: TGTGCCAGCAGTGAAGGGCGGGGGGGCTCCTACGAGCAGTACTTC. Its translation is CASSEGRGGSYEQYF.